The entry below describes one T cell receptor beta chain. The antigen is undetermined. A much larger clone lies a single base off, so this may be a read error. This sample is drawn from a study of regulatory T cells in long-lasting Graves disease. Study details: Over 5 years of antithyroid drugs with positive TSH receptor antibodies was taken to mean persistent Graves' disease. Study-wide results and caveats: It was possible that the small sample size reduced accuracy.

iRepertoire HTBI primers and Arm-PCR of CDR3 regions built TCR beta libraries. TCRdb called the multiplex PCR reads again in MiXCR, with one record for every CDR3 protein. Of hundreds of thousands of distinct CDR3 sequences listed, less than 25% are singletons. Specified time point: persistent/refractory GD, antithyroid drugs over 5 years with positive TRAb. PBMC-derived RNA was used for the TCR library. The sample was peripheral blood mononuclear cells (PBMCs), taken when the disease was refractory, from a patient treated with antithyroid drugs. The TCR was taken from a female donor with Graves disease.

Written as DNA, the CDR3 is TGTGCCTGGGGGGCGCCCGTGCCCCTGACCCAGTACTTC. It yields the protein CAWGAPVPLTQYF. The chain employs TRBV30 and TRBJ2-5; tentatively, D is TRBD1 (5 bases). The CDR3 has 13 residues. Germline lookup yields CDR1 GTSNPN and CDR2 SVGIG (reference sequence). V lost 5 bases to trimming and J lost 7 bases, with 17 bases between them.